The T cell receptor (beta chain) described here comes from a study of regulatory T cells in long-lasting Graves disease. Through Arm-PCR of CDR3 regions and iRepertoire HTBI primers, TCR beta libraries were built. Per the original methods: Across the samples, identification revealed 60 to 75 TRBV and more than twelve TRBJ segments. TCRdb re-called the multiplex PCR reads through MiXCR, storing one row per CDR3 protein. TCRdb's processing, not the study's, gives the V and J calls here. The sample has around 400,000 distinct CDR3 sequences, less than 25% seen once. Sample time point: persistent/refractory GD, antithyroid drugs over 5 years with positive TRAb. PBMC-extracted RNA yielded the TCR library. Germline V gene lookup returns CDR1 SQVTM and CDR2 ANQGSEA. The V gene lost 6 bases and the J gene lost 5 bases, with 11 bases spanning the gap. This CDR3 region has 12 residues.

The sample consisted of peripheral blood mononuclear cells (PBMCs), taken when the disease was refractory, from a patient treated with antithyroid drugs. The chain links TRBV29-1 to TRBJ2-1, with D perhaps given as TRBD1 or TRBD2 (5 bases each). The receptor's source is a female donor with Graves disease. CDR3 sequence (DNA): TGCAGCGTCGGGACCTACCACAATGAGCAGTTCTTC. This gives the protein CSVGTYHNEQFF.